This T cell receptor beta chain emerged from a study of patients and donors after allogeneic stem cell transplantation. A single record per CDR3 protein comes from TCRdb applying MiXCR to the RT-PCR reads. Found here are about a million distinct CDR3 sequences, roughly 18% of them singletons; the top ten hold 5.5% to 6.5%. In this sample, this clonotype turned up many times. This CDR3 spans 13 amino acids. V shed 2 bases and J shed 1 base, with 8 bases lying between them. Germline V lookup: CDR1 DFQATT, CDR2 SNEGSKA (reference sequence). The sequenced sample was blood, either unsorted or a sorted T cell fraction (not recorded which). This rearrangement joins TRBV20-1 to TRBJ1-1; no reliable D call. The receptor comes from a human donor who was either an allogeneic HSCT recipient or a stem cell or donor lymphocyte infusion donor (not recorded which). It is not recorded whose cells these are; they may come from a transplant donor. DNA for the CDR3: TGCAGTGCTAGACAAGACGGGAACACTGAAGCTTTCTTT. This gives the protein CSARQDGNTEAFF.